The 20 T cell receptor beta chains presented below share a single source sample, sequenced in a study of spatial heterogeneity in lung cancer. Sample time point: sample taken at primary tumor resection. Extraction of whole RNA from tumor, nontumor lung or frozen PBMC preceded unsorted sequencing. One entry per CDR3 protein, called by TCRdb with MiXCR from the 5' RACE reads. The data hold around 10,000 distinct CDR3 sequences, with 7% to 9.5% observed a single time. The sequencing used PBMCs, collected at surgery. The receptors derive from a male donor with early-stage non-small cell lung cancer.

This clonotype was seen at least ten times. The rearrangement uses TRBV11-2 and TRBJ2-1; TRBD2 matches at 11 bases. Germline trimming cut 1 base from V and 0 bases from J; bases unmatched to any gene: 11. The CDR3 is 20 residues long. Germline V lookup: CDR1 SGHAT, CDR2 FQNNGV. The CDR3 DNA reads TGTGCCAGCAGCTTAGGTCCTAGCGGGGGGCAATTAAGCTCCTACAATGAGCAGTTCTTC. Amino acids: CASSLGPSGGQLSSYNEQFF.

This clonotype was recorded many times. This chain joins TRBV18 and TRBJ1-1; a weak D match, TRBD1 (5 bases). CDR3 length: 13 residues. The ends were cut back, 5 bases at V and 1 base at J, with 8 bases in the middle. Germline-derived CDR1 and CDR2 are KGHSH and LQKENI. DNA for the CDR3: TGTGCCAGCTCAGACGGGGGGAACACTGAAGCTTTCTTT. Translating gives CASSDGGNTEAFF.

Points on this clonotype: A much larger clone lies a single base off, so this may be a read error. The V and J genes are TRBV7-2 and TRBJ2-1; D gene ambiguous. The germline V gene has CDR1 SGHTA and CDR2 FQGNSA. The CDR3 is 14 amino acids. CDR3 nucleotide sequence: TGTGTCAGCAGCCCATTTATGGGTAACAATGAGCAGTTCTTC. Translating it yields CVSSPFMGNNEQFF.

The V call is TRBV28, the J call TRBJ2-5; TRBD1 might be the D (5 bases). The germline V gene encodes CDR1 MDHEN and CDR2 SYDVKM. Trimming cost V 3 bases and J 7 bases, with 15 bases left between them. The CDR3 is made up of 14 amino acids. CDR3 protein: CASSFFDLRGTQYF. The CDR3 DNA follows: TGTGCCAGCAGTTTTTTCGACCTAAGGGGGACCCAGTACTTC.

By sample share, this clonotype is medium-sized (0.01 to 0.1%). The chain employs TRBV20-1 and TRBJ2-1; 11 bases align to TRBD2. The V gene end was trimmed by 5 bases and the J gene end by 4 bases; junction bases not matched to a gene: 1. Germline V lookup: CDR1 DFQATT, CDR2 SNEGSKA (reference sequence). The CDR3 has 13 residues. CDR3 bases: TGCAGTGCTGGGACTAGCGGTTACAATGAGCAGTTCTTC. Protein product: CSAGTSGYNEQFF.

This clonotype occurred many times. In DNA form, the CDR3 reads TGTGCCAGCAGCTTGCGGGGGGCGGCTTCTCGCGAGCAGTACTTC. It encodes CASSLRGAASREQYF. The genes are TRBV13 and TRBJ2-7; TRBD2 agrees at 8 bases. The CDR3 has 15 amino acids. Germline lookup yields CDR1 PRHDT and CDR2 FYEKMQ (reference sequence). The V segment lost 3 bases and the J segment 6 bases; nucleotides outside the gene matches: 10.

This clonotype was counted ten times or more. The chain carries TRBV12-3 or TRBV12-4 and TRBJ1-5; 7 nucleotides align to TRBD1. This CDR3 has 16 amino acids. The junction had 8 bases not matched to a gene; V was cut back by 5 bases and J by 1 base. CDR3 loop: CASSPGQVGSNQPQHF. CDR3 coding DNA: TGTGCCAGCAGTCCCGGACAGGTTGGAAGCAATCAGCCCCAGCATTTT.

The sample holds many counts of this clonotype. The J gene is TRBJ2-1, the V gene TRBV10-3, with 9 bases fitting TRBD1. V was pared by 2 bases and J by 8 bases, with 16 bases of the junction left unmatched. CDR3 length: 18 residues. CDR1 ENHRY and CDR2 SYGVKD come from the germline V gene. The CDR3 coding sequence is TGTGCCATCAGTGAGAGTTTGGTGGCGGGACAGGGTCACGATGAGCAGTTCTTC. Protein sequence: CAISESLVAGQGHDEQFF.

This clonotype was detected many times. The chain employs TRBV6-6 and TRBJ2-3; TRBD2 aligns across 8 bases. V shed 4 bases, J shed 6 bases, and the junction held 12 bases outside the gene matches. Germline V lookup: CDR1 MNHNY, CDR2 SVGAGI (reference sequence). The CDR3 contains 16 residues. The CDR3 loop is CASSSFSSGPGDTQYF. CDR3 bases: TGTGCCAGCAGTTCCTTCTCTAGCGGGCCCGGGGATACGCAGTATTTT.

This clonotype occurred many times. V gene TRBV14 combines with J gene TRBJ2-3; 8 nucleotides align to TRBD2. CDR1 and CDR2 (germline): SGHDN, FVKESK. V lost 5 bases to trimming and J lost 7 bases; unmatched junction nucleotides: 11. There are 15 residues in the CDR3. The CDR3 DNA is TGTGCCAGCAGCGTACCGGGACTAGGGACAAATACGCAGTATTTT. Translating it yields CASSVPGLGTNTQYF. Combining the CDR3 with reference TRBV14 and TRBJ2-3 gives the whole variable domain EAGVTQFPSHSVIEKGQTVTLRCDPISGHDNLYWYRRVMGKEIKFLLHFVKESKQDESGMPNNRFLAERTGGTYSTLKVQPAELEDSGVYFCASSVPGLGTNTQYFGPGTRLTVL.

Only a few counts were recorded for this clonotype. V and J are TRBV14 and TRBJ1-1; TRBD1 agrees at 8 bases. Trimming at V came to 0 bases and at J to 5 bases, leaving 8 bases not matched to a gene. The CDR3 loop spans 16 amino acids. Germline V CDR1 and CDR2: SGHDN, FVKESK. CDR3 protein: CASSQEVRGRETEAFF. The CDR3 DNA reads TGTGCCAGCAGCCAAGAGGTCAGGGGGCGAGAGACTGAAGCTTTCTTT.

By its share, this clonotype is medium-sized (0.01 to 0.1%). The chain links TRBV9 to TRBJ2-3, with D tentatively TRBD1 (6 bases). The CDR3 is 15 residues long. V was cut by 0 bases and J by 2 bases, with 10 bases left in between. Germline V gene sequence: CDR1 SGDLS, CDR2 YYNGEE. The CDR3 nucleotides are TGTGCCAGCAGCGTAGAGGGGGAGTTCACAGATACGCAGTATTTT. It specifies CASSVEGEFTDTQYF.

The sample holds many counts of this clonotype. The chain has TRBV19 and TRBJ1-6; 9 bases are a match to TRBD1. This CDR3 is built from 14 residues. Germline V CDR1 and CDR2: LNHDA, SQIVND (reference sequence). The ends lost 4 bases at V and 7 bases at J; junction bases unmatched: 2. DNA of the CDR3: TGTGCCAGTAGTAGAGACAGGGGGAATTCACCCCTCCACTTT. Translating it yields CASSRDRGNSPLHF.

This clonotype has at least ten counts. The rearrangement uses TRBV30 and TRBJ1-5; TRBD1 aligns across 7 bases. V lost 4 bases and J lost 5; bases outside the gene matches: 5. Per germline, CDR1 GTSNPN and CDR2 SVGIG (reference sequence). The CDR3 runs to 13 residues. The chain's CDR3 is CAWKDRDHQPQHF. CDR3 coding DNA: TGTGCCTGGAAAGACAGGGACCATCAGCCCCAGCATTTT.

This clonotype appeared a few times. This rearrangement joins TRBV2 to TRBJ1-2, with unresolved D. V lost 0 bases and J lost 2, with 1 base in between. The CDR3 has 12 residues. Germline values: CDR1 SNHLY, CDR2 FYNNEI. The CDR3 nucleotides are TGTGCCAGCAGTGAAGCGAACTATGGCTACACCTTC. Its translation: CASSEANYGYTF.

This clonotype is labeled medium-sized. The chain employs TRBV7-2 and TRBJ2-7; D is undetermined. V was pared by 2 bases and J by 0 bases, with 14 bases between. The CDR3 spans 16 residues. The germline V gene has CDR1 SGHTA and CDR2 FQGNSA. This chain's CDR3 is CASSLRSVGISYEQYF. The CDR3 coding sequence is TGTGCCAGCAGCTTACGCTCCGTCGGCATCTCCTACGAGCAGTACTTC.

This clonotype was seen at least ten times. V usage is TRBV6-5 and J usage is TRBJ2-3; 14 bases map to TRBD2. With V trimmed by 4 bases and J by 0 bases, 3 bases remained unmatched. This CDR3 contains 17 residues. Per the germline V gene, CDR1 is MNHEY and CDR2 is SVGAGI. DNA of the CDR3: TGTGCCAGCAGTTCGACTAGCGGGGGGGTAAGCACAGATACGCAGTATTTT. This codes for CASSSTSGGVSTDTQYF.

This clonotype was counted many times. The V call is TRBV7-2, the J call TRBJ2-4; 8 nucleotides agree with TRBD1. V lost 4 bases and J lost 0; bases outside the gene matches: 14. Germline V gene lookup returns CDR1 SGHTA and CDR2 FQGNSA. The CDR3 is 19 amino acids. For the CDR3, the DNA is TGTGCCAGCAGCTCCCCGATACAGGGGGTCCTCCTAGCCAAAAACATTCAGTACTTC. This codes for CASSSPIQGVLLAKNIQYF.

This clonotype is judged medium-sized. The V gene is TRBV10-3, the J gene TRBJ1-2; D possibly corresponds to TRBD1 (6 bases). Germline V lookup: CDR1 ENHRY, CDR2 SYGVKD. V dropped 8 bases and J dropped 4 bases, with 17 bases sitting between them. The CDR3 is 14 residues long. The CDR3 DNA follows: TGTGCCATCGCTGCCGAGGGGGGGATCTATGGCTACACCTTC. Translation gives CAIAAEGGIYGYTF.

Ten or more counts support this clonotype. The chain couples TRBV28 to TRBJ1-2, with a weak D call TRBD1 (6 bases). From germline, CDR1 is MDHEN and CDR2 SYDVKM. The CDR3 totals 15 residues. V shed 5 bases and J shed 6 bases, with 19 bases lying between them. The CDR3 nucleotides read TGTGCCAGCAGTCCCCTCCTTGGGGGCGCGAATGGCTACACCTTC. This codes for CASSPLLGGANGYTF.